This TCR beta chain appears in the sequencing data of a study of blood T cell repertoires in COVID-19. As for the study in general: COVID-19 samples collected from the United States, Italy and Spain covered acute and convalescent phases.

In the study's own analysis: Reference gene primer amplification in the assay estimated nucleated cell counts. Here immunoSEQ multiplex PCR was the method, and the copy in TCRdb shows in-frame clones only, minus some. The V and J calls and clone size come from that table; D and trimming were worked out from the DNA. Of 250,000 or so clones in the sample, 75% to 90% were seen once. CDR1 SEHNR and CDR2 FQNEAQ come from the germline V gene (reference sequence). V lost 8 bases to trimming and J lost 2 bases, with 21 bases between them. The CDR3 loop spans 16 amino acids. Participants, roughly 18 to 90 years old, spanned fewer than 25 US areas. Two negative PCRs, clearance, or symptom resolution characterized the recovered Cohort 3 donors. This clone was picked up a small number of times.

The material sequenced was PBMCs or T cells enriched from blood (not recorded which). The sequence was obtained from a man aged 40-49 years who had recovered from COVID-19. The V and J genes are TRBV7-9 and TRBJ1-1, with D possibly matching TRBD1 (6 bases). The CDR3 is CASSLRSGQQNTEAFF. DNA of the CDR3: TGTGCCAGCTCATTGAGGTCAGGACAGCAAAACACTGAAGCTTTCTTT.